This T cell receptor beta chain was found in a study of beta chain features in type 1 diabetes. Study-level results: Unsettled here was the matter of whether HLA type influences TCRB rearrangement. Type 1 diabetes patients had TCRB CDR3s that were shorter (moderately but significantly so) in all four CD4+ subsets.

Remarks on this clone: Its antigen is unidentified.

The authors reverse transcribed all of the isolated RNA, so sequencing captured expressed TCRB transcripts. The data were produced by immunoSEQ multiplex PCR, yet TCRdb's version contains in-frame clones alone and is incomplete. The data show about 620,000 clones, with around 16% seen just once and 0.07% to 0.095% held by the top ten. The CDR3 sequence is 16 residues long. Trimming cost V 3 bases and J 5 bases; bases outside gene matches: 11. The germline V gene encodes CDR1 SGDLS and CDR2 YYNGEE. Markers CD45RO/CCR7/CD25/CD127/CD95/CD27 served to sort CD4+ naive, central memory, regulatory and stem cell-like memory cells.

The specimen sequenced was naive CD4+ T cells from blood. The chain links TRBV9 to TRBJ2-1, with 7 bases identical to TRBD2. The sequence came from a man younger than 30 in good health. The CDR3: CASSADRLAVNNEQFF. CDR3 nucleotides: TGTGCCAGCAGCGCTGACCGCCTAGCGGTCAACAATGAGCAGTTCTTC.